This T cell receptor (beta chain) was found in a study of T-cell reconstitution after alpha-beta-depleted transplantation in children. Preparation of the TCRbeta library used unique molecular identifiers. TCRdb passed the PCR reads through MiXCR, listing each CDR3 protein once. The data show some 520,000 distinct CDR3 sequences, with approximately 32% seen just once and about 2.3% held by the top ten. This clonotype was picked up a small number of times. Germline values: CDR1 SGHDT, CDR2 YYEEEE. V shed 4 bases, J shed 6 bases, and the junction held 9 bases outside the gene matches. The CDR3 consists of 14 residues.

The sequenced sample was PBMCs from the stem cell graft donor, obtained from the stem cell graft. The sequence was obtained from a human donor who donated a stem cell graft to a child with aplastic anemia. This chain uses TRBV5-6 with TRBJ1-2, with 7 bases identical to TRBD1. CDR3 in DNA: TGTGCCAGCAGCCCGGGACAGCGAGGAAATGGCTACACCTTC. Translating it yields CASSPGQRGNGYTF.